Shown below are 21 T cell receptor beta chains from a single sample sequenced in a study of blood T cell repertoires in COVID-19. Sequenced by immunoSEQ multiplex PCR; TCRdb stores in-frame clones only, minus some. The sample lists 250,000 to 300,000 clones, about nine tenths seen once, with 0.9% to 1.2% in the top ten. The sequenced material came from PBMCs or T cells enriched from blood (not recorded which). The receptor source for this set is a woman in her 30s who had recovered from COVID-19.

On this clone itself: The germline gene is not matched at one end of the junction; a read error may be the cause. V usage is TRBV3-1 (or the pseudogene TRBV3-2) and J usage is TRBJ2-4; 10 nucleotides align to TRBD2. The CDR3 runs to 17 residues. In germline, CDR1 is LGHDT, CDR2 YNNKEL (reference sequence). The chain's CDR3 is CANSHAGTSDSKNIQYF. The CDR3 DNA is TGTGCCAACAGCCATGCCGGGACTAGCGACTCAAAAAACATTCAGTACTTC.

This chain links TRBV7-8 with TRBJ2-1, with D perhaps matching TRBD2 (5 bases). CDR1 and CDR2 from the germline V gene are SGHVS and FQNEAQ. V lost 5 bases and J lost 11, with 19 bases in between. The CDR3 has 14 residues. The CDR3 reads CASSPQTITMKQFF. In nucleotides, the CDR3 is TGTGCCAGCAGCCCTCAGACTATCACAATGAAGCAGTTCTTC.

The V call is TRBV4-1, the J call TRBJ1-4; a weak D match, TRBD1 (6 bases). Trimming removed 1 base at V and 5 bases at J, with 14 bases between. Germline loops: CDR1 MGHRA, CDR2 YSYEKL. The CDR3 has 16 residues. As DNA, the CDR3 is TGCGCCAGCAGCCAAGGCGGACAGCTGAGGAATGAAAAACTGTTTTTT. It is translated as CASSQGGQLRNEKLFF.

J is TRBJ1-4 and V is TRBV19, with D unclear. The V gene's germline CDR1 is LNHDA and CDR2 SQIVND (reference sequence). The CDR3 has 13 residues. Trimming cost V 5 bases and J 8 bases, with 12 bases left between them. In nucleotides, the CDR3 is TGTGCCAGTAGTTCAACAGTATGGGAAAAACTGTTTTTT. Its protein product is CASSSTVWEKLFF.

The chain recombines TRBV11-3 with TRBJ2-1, with 8 bases matching TRBD2. Germline CDR1 is SGHNT and CDR2 is YENEEA. CDR3 length: 16 residues. J lost 5 bases, V lost 1 base, and 7 bases had no gene match. In DNA form, the CDR3 reads TGTGCCAGCAGCTTAGGAGAGACTAGCGCCCACAATGAGCAGTTCTTC. Protein: CASSLGETSAHNEQFF.

The chain recombines TRBV27 with TRBJ2-2; 10 bases are shared with TRBD2. The CDR3 has 17 residues. Germline CDR1 reads MNHEY; CDR2 reads SMNVEV (reference sequence). After removal of 7 bases from V and 2 bases from J, the junction contained 10 bases not matched to a gene. Here the CDR3 DNA reads TGTGCCAGCACCCGTCTCCGGACTAGCGGAAACACCGGGGAGCTGTTTTTT. It is translated as CASTRLRTSGNTGELFF.

This clone was seen once. The V gene is TRBV28, the J gene TRBJ1-2, with 9 bases identical to TRBD1. Germline V gene lookup returns CDR1 MDHEN and CDR2 SYDVKM. The CDR3 spans 16 residues. J lost 1 base, V lost 4 bases, and 7 bases had no gene match. CDR3 in amino acids: CASSSPGQGFNYGYTF. For the CDR3, the DNA is TGTGCCAGCAGTTCTCCGGGACAGGGATTTAACTATGGCTACACCTTC.

For this clone: Other nucleotide sequences in the sample specify the same CDR3. J is TRBJ2-7 and V is TRBV7-9, with 7 bases lining up with TRBD1. Germline values: CDR1 SEHNR, CDR2 FQNEAQ (reference sequence). The CDR3 length is 12 residues. J gave up 5 bases and V 6 bases, and 4 bases lay outside the gene matches. DNA for the CDR3: TGTGCCAGCAGTCTAGACAGGGACGAGCAGTACTTC. Translated, it gives CASSLDRDEQYF.

V and J are TRBV7-2 and TRBJ2-7; TRBD1 agrees at 10 bases. The CDR3 has 11 amino acids. V was clipped by 8 bases and J by 5 bases; unmatched bases: 0. Germline V gene data show CDR1 as SGHTA and CDR2 as FQGNSA. Written as DNA, the CDR3 is TGTGCCAGCGGGACAGGGGACGAGCAGTACTTC. It yields the protein CASGTGDEQYF.

The chain couples TRBV20-1 to TRBJ2-3; 15 bases align to TRBD2. With V trimmed by 3 bases and J by 6 bases, 4 bases remained unmatched. Per germline, CDR1 DFQATT and CDR2 SNEGSKA (reference sequence). This CDR3 has 15 amino acids. In DNA, the CDR3 is TGCAGTGCTAGTTCCGGACTAGCGGGGGGGGATACGCAGTATTTT. This encodes CSASSGLAGGDTQYF.

The J gene is TRBJ2-7, the V gene TRBV5-1; TRBD1 is a possible D gene (5 bases). The CDR3 covers 15 residues. With 4 bases removed from V and 4 bases from J, the gap between germline ends came to 18 bases. The germline V gene encodes CDR1 SGHRS and CDR2 YFSETQ. The CDR3 DNA reads as TGCGCCAGCAGCCAGGACATACTGAATCCATACGAGCAGTACTTC. This encodes CASSQDILNPYEQYF.

The chain couples TRBV5-1 to TRBJ1-1, with a possible D match to TRBD1 (5 bases). This CDR3 is 16 amino acids long. The germline V gene has CDR1 SGHRS and CDR2 YFSETQ. Trimming removed 2 bases from V and 0 bases from J, with 14 bases in between. CDR3 residues: CASSFYPDSMNTEAFF. Written as DNA, the CDR3 is TGCGCCAGCAGCTTTTATCCCGACAGCATGAACACTGAAGCTTTCTTT.

The rearrangement joins TRBV12-3 or TRBV12-4 to TRBJ1-1; maybe TRBD1 (6 bases). Trimming removed 7 bases from V and 1 base from J, with 10 bases in between. The CDR3 length is 13 residues. CDR3 sequence: CASTRTENTEAFF. The CDR3 DNA reads as TGTGCCAGCACGAGGACAGAGAACACTGAAGCTTTCTTT.

This chain links TRBV7-6 with TRBJ2-1; 9 positions agree with TRBD2. This CDR3 region has 15 residues. Germline lookup yields CDR1 SGHVS and CDR2 FNYEAQ. V shed 5 bases, J shed 5 bases, and the junction held 7 bases outside the gene matches. CDR3 in DNA: TGTGCCAGCAGCATAAGACTAGCGGCGAACAATGAGCAGTTCTTC. It is translated as CASSIRLAANNEQFF.

V and J are TRBV5-1 and TRBJ1-2; D unresolved. Trimming pared 0 bases from V and 8 bases from J, leaving 8 bases between. Germline lookup yields CDR1 SGHRS and CDR2 YFSETQ. This CDR3 is 12 amino acids long. In DNA form, the CDR3 reads TGCGCCAGCAGCTTGGGTAAGCGGGGCTACACCTTC. Its protein product is CASSLGKRGYTF.

This chain links TRBV6-5 with TRBJ2-1; TRBD2 aligns across 8 bases. The V segment lost 4 bases and the J segment 10 bases; nucleotides outside the gene matches: 15. Germline V gene lookup returns CDR1 MNHEY and CDR2 SVGAGI. This CDR3 region has 16 residues. CDR3 bases: TGTGCCAGCAGTTTCCCTAGCGGGCCCTCCTTGGGGGAGCAGTTCTTC. Its protein is CASSFPSGPSLGEQFF.

The genes are TRBV28 and TRBJ1-5; D perhaps matches TRBD1 (5 bases). This CDR3 comprises 14 residues. Germline CDR1 MDHEN, CDR2 SYDVKM. The ends were cut back, 4 bases at V and 5 bases at J, with 12 bases in the middle. Here the CDR3 reads CASSSVGGDQPQHF. Written as DNA, the CDR3 is TGTGCCAGCAGTTCGGTCGGGGGTGATCAGCCCCAGCATTTT.

The chain joins TRBV7-8 to TRBJ2-2; 8 bases line up with TRBD2. Germline CDR1 reads SGHVS; CDR2 reads FQNEAQ. Germline trimming cut 5 bases from V and 0 bases from J; bases unmatched to any gene: 14. CDR3 length: 19 residues. CDR3 amino acids: CASSVLVRGGFANTGELFF. CDR3 nucleotides: TGTGCCAGCAGCGTCTTGGTACGGGGGGGATTCGCGAACACCGGGGAGCTGTTTTTT.

The chain uses TRBV7-2 and TRBJ2-5; 7 nucleotides match TRBD1. CDR3 length equals 15 residues. After removal of 1 base from V and 5 bases from J, the junction contained 7 bases not matched to a gene. CDR1 and CDR2 from the germline V gene are SGHTA and FQGNSA. This CDR3 reads CASSLEGARRETQYF. The CDR3 DNA reads TGTGCCAGCAGCTTAGAGGGGGCTAGACGTGAGACCCAGTACTTC.

The CDR3 here is CASSLESGNTIYF. CDR3 DNA: TGTGCCAGCAGTCTAGAGTCTGGAAACACCATATATTTT. The chain has TRBV2 and TRBJ1-3; unclear D gene. The V and J ends lost 5 bases and 1 base respectively, with 6 bases between them. The CDR3 covers 13 residues. In germline, CDR1 is SNHLY, CDR2 FYNNEI. Based on the CDR3 plus reference TRBV2 and TRBJ1-3, the full variable domain is EPEVTQTPSHQVTQMGQEVILRCVPISNHLYFYWYRQILGQKVEFLVSFYNNEISEKSEIFDDQFSVERPDGSNFTLKIRSTKLEDSAMYFCASSLESGNTIYFGEGSWLTVV.

The rearrangement links TRBV28 to TRBJ1-4; tentatively, D is TRBD1 (5 bases). This CDR3 is built from 13 residues. Trimming removed 2 bases from V and 5 bases from J, with 6 bases in between. Germline V gene data show CDR1 as MDHEN and CDR2 as SYDVKM. This CDR3 reads CASSLRGNEKLFF. CDR3 coding DNA: TGTGCCAGCAGTTTAAGGGGCAATGAAAAACTGTTTTTT.